Below are 30 T cell receptor beta chains sequenced from a single sample in a study of control samples from healthy donors and cancer patients. Here immunoSEQ multiplex PCR was the method, and the copy in TCRdb shows in-frame clones only, minus some. This table has about 220,000 clones, roughly 94% appearing once. The specimen sequenced was blood. All receptors come from a man in his fifties in good health.

The chain employs TRBV2 and TRBJ1-2; possible D gene TRBD1, 5 bases. The germline gives CDR1 SNHLY, CDR2 FYNNEI. Trimming left V 4 bases short and J 7 bases short, with 19 bases between. There are 15 residues in the CDR3. Written as DNA, the CDR3 is TGTGCCAGCAGTGTACACCTGATGGGGGATCGTGGCTACACCTTC. Translation: CASSVHLMGDRGYTF.

The chain uses TRBV5-4 and TRBJ1-1; D not resolved. Germline CDR1 is SGHNT and CDR2 is YYREEE (reference sequence). Deletions cut 5 bases from V and 0 bases from J, with 11 bases between. The CDR3 runs 14 residues. This CDR3 is CASRRQQVNTEAFF. Here the CDR3 DNA reads TGTGCCAGCAGGAGGCAGCAGGTGAACACTGAAGCTTTCTTT.

The chain joins TRBV6-5 to TRBJ2-1; 7 bases line up with TRBD1. The trim removed 5 bases at V and 7 bases at J, leaving 11 bases unmatched. Per germline, CDR1 MNHEY and CDR2 SVGAGI. The CDR3 runs to 15 residues. The CDR3 loop reads CASSSDRAGMNEQFF. As DNA, the CDR3 is TGTGCCAGCAGTAGCGACAGGGCCGGGATGAATGAGCAGTTCTTC.

This clone has a single count. This rearrangement joins TRBV7-2 to TRBJ2-2; D gene unclear. CDR3 length: 14 residues. V was trimmed by 2 bases and J by 5 bases, leaving 9 bases between them. From germline, CDR1 is SGHTA and CDR2 FQGNSA. The DNA for the CDR3 is TGTGCCAGCAGCTTAAGAGGTTATACCGGGGAGCTGTTTTTT. This gives the protein CASSLRGYTGELFF.

The CDR3 sequence: CASSSSTADPYEQYF. The CDR3 DNA follows: TGCGCCAGCAGCTCGTCGACAGCTGACCCCTACGAGCAGTACTTC. The genes are TRBV5-1 and TRBJ2-7; possibly TRBD1 for D (5 bases). The CDR3 contains 15 residues. Trimming took 3 bases from V and 2 from J, leaving 15 bases between them. In germline, CDR1 is SGHRS, CDR2 YFSETQ.

In its sample, this clone was seen once. J is TRBJ1-2 and V is TRBV18; D possibly corresponds to TRBD1 (6 bases). The CDR3 is 12 residues long. Trimming cost V 7 bases and J 7 bases, with 13 bases left between them. Germline CDR1 is KGHSH and CDR2 is LQKENI. This CDR3 is CASFTGKSGYTF. CDR3 coding DNA: TGTGCCAGCTTTACAGGGAAGAGTGGCTACACCTTC.

The chain has TRBV6-5 and TRBJ1-1; a weak D match, TRBD1 (5 bases). CDR3 length: 14 amino acids. Germline CDR1 and CDR2: MNHEY and SVGAGI. With 10 bases removed from V and 0 bases from J, the gap between germline ends came to 15 bases. This chain's CDR3 is CATRWGSMNTEAFF. CDR3 DNA: TGTGCCACCCGTTGGGGCAGTATGAACACTGAAGCTTTCTTT.

CDR3 residues: CASSLYRGHQETQYF. In DNA, the CDR3 is TGTGCCAGCAGCTTATATAGGGGTCATCAAGAGACCCAGTACTTC. The rearrangement joins TRBV7-9 to TRBJ2-5, with D perhaps matching TRBD1 (5 bases). Germline CDR1 SEHNR, CDR2 FQNEAQ (reference sequence). V gave up 2 bases and J gave up 2 bases, with 12 bases separating them. The CDR3 loop spans 15 amino acids.

The chain employs TRBV9 and TRBJ2-1, with TRBD2 as a possible D gene (5 bases). The CDR3 runs 15 residues. Germline V CDR1 and CDR2: SGDLS, YYNGEE. V was pared by 1 base and J by 0 bases, with 8 bases between. DNA of the CDR3: TGTGCCAGCAGCGTACGGGAATCCTCCTACAATGAGCAGTTCTTC. Its protein product is CASSVRESSYNEQFF. The full variable domain, with the rest looked up from reference TRBV9 and TRBJ2-1, is DSGVTQTPKHLITATGQRVTLRCSPRSGDLSVYWYQQSLDQGLQFLIQYYNGEERAKGNILERFSAQQFPDLHSELNLSSLELGDSALYFCASSVRESSYNEQFFGPGTRLTVL.

The chain couples TRBV18 to TRBJ2-7; D may be TRBD1 (5 bases). This CDR3 region has 15 residues. The germline gives CDR1 KGHSH, CDR2 LQKENI. The ends were cut back, 2 bases at V and 0 bases at J, with 11 bases in the middle. The chain's CDR3 is CASSPYSTASYEQYF. CDR3 nucleotide sequence: TGTGCCAGCTCACCATACTCGACAGCCTCCTACGAGCAGTACTTC. Full variable domain (outside the CDR3, taken from reference TRBV18 and TRBJ2-7): NAGVMQNPRHLVRRRGQEARLRCSPMKGHSHVYWYRQLPEEGLKFMVYLQKENIIDESGMPKERFSAEFPKEGPSILRIQQVVRGDSAAYFCASSPYSTASYEQYFGPGTRLTVT.

With regard to this clone: Different DNA sequences within this sample yield the same CDR3. This chain joins TRBV7-2 and TRBJ2-5; 7 nucleotides match TRBD2. The length of the CDR3 is 15 residues. Germline V CDR1 and CDR2: SGHTA, FQGNSA. V was pared by 3 bases and J by 2 bases, with 6 bases of the junction left unmatched. This chain's CDR3 is CASSFQRGEQETQYF. The CDR3 nucleotides read TGTGCCAGCAGCTTCCAGCGGGGAGAGCAAGAGACCCAGTACTTC.

This rearrangement joins TRBV27 to TRBJ1-2; D uncertain. The germline V gene has CDR1 MNHEY and CDR2 SMNVEV (reference sequence). Between the trimmed V and J ends, which lost 6 bases and 8 bases, there was a span of 16 bases. The CDR3 length is 13 residues. CDR3 coding DNA: TGTGCCAGCAGCCTAAGGCGGATGGGGGGCTACACCTTC. Its protein product is CASSLRRMGGYTF.

The chain uses TRBV5-1 and TRBJ2-5, with D tentatively TRBD1 or TRBD2 (5 bases each). CDR1 is SGHRS and CDR2 is YFSETQ in the germline V gene. V gave up 5 bases and J gave up 5 bases, with 19 bases separating them. The CDR3 sequence is 15 residues long. In DNA form, the CDR3 reads TGCGCCAGCAGTAAGGGACCAGAAATAGGGGAGACCCAGTACTTC. Amino acids: CASSKGPEIGETQYF. Drawing the rest from reference TRBV5-1 and TRBJ2-5, the complete variable domain is KAGVTQTPRYLIKTRGQQVTLSCSPISGHRSVSWYQQTPGQGLQFLFEYFSETQRNKGNFPGRFSGRQFSNSRSEMNVSTLELGDSALYLCASSKGPEIGETQYFGPGTRLLVL.

The rearrangement joins TRBV5-1 to TRBJ2-7; the D gene is possibly TRBD1 (5 bases). CDR3 length: 14 amino acids. V lost 5 bases and J lost 1, with 13 bases in between. Germline assignment: CDR1 SGHRS and CDR2 YFSETQ. DNA of the CDR3: TGCGCCAGCAGTTTTTCCACAGGTTCCTACGAGCAGTACTTC. Translating it yields CASSFSTGSYEQYF. Full variable domain (remainder filled in from reference TRBV5-1 and TRBJ2-7): KAGVTQTPRYLIKTRGQQVTLSCSPISGHRSVSWYQQTPGQGLQFLFEYFSETQRNKGNFPGRFSGRQFSNSRSEMNVSTLELGDSALYLCASSFSTGSYEQYFGPGTRLTVT.

V is TRBV28 and J is TRBJ1-3; possibly TRBD1 for D (5 bases). Trimming shortened V by 7 bases and J by 3 bases, and 16 bases separated the two germline ends. CDR3 length: 15 residues. CDR1 is MDHEN and CDR2 is SYDVKM in the germline V gene. The CDR3 DNA is TGTGCCAGCACCAGGCAGGGAGTAGGTGGAAACACCATATATTTT. Residues: CASTRQGVGGNTIYF.

This chain links TRBV7-2 with TRBJ1-6; D remains unclear. CDR1 SGHTA and CDR2 FQGNSA come from the germline V gene. Trimming took off 5 bases at V and 9 bases at J, with 14 bases between the two ends. The CDR3 sequence is 14 residues long. This CDR3 reads CASSQIDGGSPLHF. CDR3 DNA: TGTGCCAGCAGCCAGATAGATGGTGGTTCACCCCTCCACTTT.

This clone showed up just once. The chain joins TRBV24-1 to TRBJ2-1, with 8 bases lining up with TRBD1. The CDR3 runs to 14 residues. Per germline, CDR1 KGHDR and CDR2 SFDVKD. V was clipped by 4 bases and J by 9 bases; unmatched bases: 7. The CDR3 DNA follows: TGTGCCACCAGTGAGGTGGGTGGGACAGGTGAGCAGTTCTTC. It encodes CATSEVGGTGEQFF.

The rearrangement joins TRBV9 to TRBJ1-1; no clear D gene. Per the germline V gene, CDR1 is SGDLS and CDR2 is YYNGEE. V lost 3 bases and J 0 bases, leaving 12 bases between the germline ends. The CDR3 runs 15 residues. CDR3 in amino acids: CASSENPVLNTEAFF. CDR3 DNA sequence: TGTGCCAGCAGCGAGAATCCAGTCCTGAACACTGAAGCTTTCTTT.

The chain joins TRBV5-1 to TRBJ1-1, with D uncertain. The CDR3 is 16 residues long. Per germline, CDR1 SGHRS and CDR2 YFSETQ. V was shortened by 0 bases and J by 1 base, with 13 bases between the two germline ends. CDR3 sequence: CASSLVAAVKNTEAFF. CDR3 bases: TGCGCCAGCAGCTTGGTGGCAGCCGTCAAGAACACTGAAGCTTTCTTT.

This chain links TRBV6-2 or TRBV6-3 with TRBJ2-7; TRBD2 aligns across 8 bases. Germline CDR1 is MNHEY and CDR2 is SVGEGT. The CDR3 is 15 amino acids. Trimming took 5 bases from V and 2 from J; bases not matched to a gene: 8. The CDR3 loop reads CASSTLAAITYEQYF. Written as DNA, the CDR3 is TGTGCCAGCAGTACACTAGCGGCGATAACCTACGAGCAGTACTTC.

This clone was recorded once. The rearrangement links TRBV6-2 or TRBV6-3 to TRBJ2-1; a possible D gene is TRBD1 (6 bases). This CDR3 comprises 14 residues. Germline V gives CDR1 MNHEY, CDR2 SVGEGT. V lost 3 bases and J 6 bases, leaving 12 bases between the germline ends. In nucleotides, the CDR3 is TGTGCCAGCAGTTATTTACAGGGTGGCAATGAGCAGTTCTTC. Amino acid sequence: CASSYLQGGNEQFF.

The CDR3, as DNA: TGTGCCAGCAGCCAATCTTCCCTCTCTGGAAACACCATATATTTT. Translated, it gives CASSQSSLSGNTIYF. The chain uses TRBV16 and TRBJ1-3, with D uncertain. This CDR3 spans 15 amino acids. V dropped 0 bases and J dropped 0 bases, with 6 bases sitting between them. The germline gives CDR1 KGHSY, CDR2 FQNENV.

The chain employs TRBV6-8 and TRBJ1-1; 10 nucleotides line up with TRBD1. The germline gives CDR1 MNHGY, CDR2 SAAAGT. CDR3 length: 17 residues. The ends lost 6 bases at V and 0 bases at J; junction bases unmatched: 10. The CDR3: CASSPSGTGAMNTEAFF. For the CDR3, the DNA is TGTGCCAGCAGCCCCTCGGGGACAGGGGCAATGAACACTGAAGCTTTCTTT.

Concerning this clone itself: This same CDR3 is encoded by further DNA sequences in the sample. V and J are TRBV6-2 or TRBV6-3 and TRBJ1-2; 7 nucleotides agree with TRBD1. The CDR3 sequence is 12 residues long. The germline gives CDR1 MNHEY, CDR2 SVGEGT. Trimming took 5 bases from V and 8 from J; bases not matched to a gene: 5. In DNA form, the CDR3 reads TGTGCCAGCAGTCCACGACAGGGCGGCTACACCTTC. Its translation: CASSPRQGGYTF.

V gene TRBV5-1 combines with J gene TRBJ1-1; 9 bases are a match to TRBD1. V was clipped by 2 bases and J by 2 bases; unmatched bases: 4. CDR1 is SGHRS and CDR2 is YFSETQ in the germline V gene. This CDR3 has 15 amino acids. The CDR3 here is CASSFGTGPNTEAFF. The CDR3 DNA sequence: TGCGCCAGCAGCTTTGGGACAGGGCCAAACACTGAAGCTTTCTTT.

Here the CDR3 reads CASRHGGGTNTEAFF. The CDR3 bases are TGTGCCAGCAGGCACGGAGGGGGAACGAACACTGAAGCTTTCTTT. This chain uses TRBV6-5 with TRBJ1-1; the D gene is possibly TRBD1 (6 bases). Deletions cut 6 bases from V and 1 base from J, with 15 bases between. CDR1 and CDR2 (germline): MNHEY, SVGAGI. The CDR3 covers 15 residues.

The chain is built from TRBV5-1 and TRBJ2-7; 7 bases map to TRBD1. The CDR3 covers 14 residues. V lost 4 bases and J lost 4; bases outside the gene matches: 8. The germline CDR1 and CDR2 sequences are SGHRS and YFSETQ. The CDR3 DNA follows: TGCGCCAGCAGCGCCGACAGGGTGGGTTACGAGCAGTACTTC. Its translation: CASSADRVGYEQYF.

V usage is TRBV6-5 and J usage is TRBJ1-5, with D unresolved. CDR1 is MNHEY and CDR2 is SVGAGI in the germline V gene. The CDR3 contains 15 residues. Deletions cut 8 bases from V and 0 bases from J, with 14 bases between. The CDR3 nucleotides are TGTGCCAGCCGCTCCCGTGAATATAGCAATCAGCCCCAGCATTTT. Protein: CASRSREYSNQPQHF.

This rearrangement joins TRBV18 to TRBJ2-2, with 7 bases that match TRBD1. Per the germline V gene, CDR1 is KGHSH and CDR2 is LQKENI. This CDR3 contains 16 residues. V lost 3 bases, J lost 0 bases, and 4 bases stayed unmatched. The CDR3 bases are TGTGCCAGCTCACCGGGACAGCCCTCGAACACCGGGGAGCTGTTTTTT. It specifies CASSPGQPSNTGELFF. Together with reference TRBV18 and TRBJ2-2, the CDR3 gives the full variable domain: NAGVMQNPRHLVRRRGQEARLRCSPMKGHSHVYWYRQLPEEGLKFMVYLQKENIIDESGMPKERFSAEFPKEGPSILRIQQVVRGDSAAYFCASSPGQPSNTGELFFGEGSRLTVL.

The V and J genes are TRBV6-5 and TRBJ2-7; D unclear. CDR3 length equals 12 residues. V shed 6 bases and J shed 12 bases, with 18 bases lying between them. CDR1 is MNHEY, CDR2 SVGAGI, per germline. CDR3 region: CASRGLEFSPYF. The CDR3 DNA sequence: TGTGCCAGCAGGGGGTTAGAGTTTTCGCCGTACTTC.